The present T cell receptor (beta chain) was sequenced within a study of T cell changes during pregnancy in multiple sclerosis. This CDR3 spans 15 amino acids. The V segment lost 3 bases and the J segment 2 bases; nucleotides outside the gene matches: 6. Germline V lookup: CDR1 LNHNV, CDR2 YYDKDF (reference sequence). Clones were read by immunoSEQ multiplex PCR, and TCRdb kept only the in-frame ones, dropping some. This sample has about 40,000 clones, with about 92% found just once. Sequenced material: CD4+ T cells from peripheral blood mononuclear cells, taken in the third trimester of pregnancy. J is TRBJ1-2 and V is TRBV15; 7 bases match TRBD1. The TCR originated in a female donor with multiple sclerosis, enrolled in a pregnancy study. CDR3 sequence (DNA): TGTGCCACCAGCAGTGGTCAGGGGGTAAACTATGGCTACACCTTC. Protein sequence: CATSSGQGVNYGYTF. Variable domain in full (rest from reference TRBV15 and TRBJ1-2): DAMVIQNPRYQVTQFGKPVTLSCSQTLNHNVMYWYQQKSSQAPKLLFHYYDKDFNNEADTPDNFQSRRPNTSFCFLDIRSPGLGDTAMYLCATSSGQGVNYGYTFGSGTRLTVV.